The subject of this entry is one TCR beta chain. Its specificity is not known. The data belong to a study of shared clonotypes between healthy human individuals. Notes on the study in general: Compared with clonotypes that all four donors shared, non-shared clonotypes had lower generation probabilities.

This CDR3 contains 13 residues. The V end lost 7 bases, the J end lost 2 bases, and 9 bases lay between the germline ends. Germline CDR1 and CDR2: MNHNS and SASEGT. Data came from immunoSEQ multiplex PCR; TCRdb stores just in-frame clones and leaves some out. The sample includes roughly 1,500,000 clones, around 98% seen only once; the top ten take about 0.42%. The sequencing input was naive CD4+ T cells sorted from blood. The subset was: CD45RA+ positively selected. The chain has TRBV6-1 and TRBJ1-5; TRBD1 is a possible D gene (5 bases). This sequence originates from a man under 40 in good health. This CDR3 reads CASTRDGNQPQHF. CDR3 DNA: TGTGCCAGCACCCGGGACGGCAATCAGCCCCAGCATTTT.